Shown below are 23 T cell receptor beta chains from a single sample sequenced in a study of T cell responses to AZD1222 COVID-19 vaccine. Libraries were prepared by immunoSEQ multiplex PCR; TCRdb keeps only in-frame clonotypes and omits some of them. The top ten hold roughly 2.2% of the sample, which has 150,000 or so clones, nearly 95% seen once. The input for sequencing was peripheral blood, taken on day 0 of AZD1222 vaccination. These TCRs come from an adult in good health.

This clone was observed once. CDR3 loop: CSASRGTAGGEQFF. For the CDR3, the DNA is TGCAGTGCTAGTAGAGGGACAGCGGGAGGTGAGCAGTTCTTC. This chain uses TRBV20-1 with TRBJ2-1; 9 bases are shared with TRBD2. The CDR3 extends over 14 amino acids. J was trimmed by 9 bases and V by 3 bases; bases with no gene match: 9. CDR1 DFQATT and CDR2 SNEGSKA come from the germline V gene (reference sequence).

V gene TRBV7-3 combines with J gene TRBJ2-3; no clear D. The V gene lost 2 bases and the J gene lost 8 bases, with 20 bases spanning the gap. Germline lookup yields CDR1 SGHTA and CDR2 FQGTGA. This CDR3 has 16 residues. The CDR3 region has the DNA TGTGCCAGCAGCTTACAAAGGGTCCAAAACTCCGGTACGCAGTATTTT. Its protein product is CASSLQRVQNSGTQYF.

Only a few counts were recorded for this clone. V is TRBV30 and J is TRBJ2-7, with 11 bases lining up with TRBD1. The trim removed 7 bases at V and 3 bases at J, leaving 5 bases unmatched. The V gene's germline CDR1 is GTSNPN and CDR2 SVGIG (reference sequence). CDR3 length: 13 residues. The chain's CDR3 is CASTGTGGYEQYF. The CDR3 DNA reads as TGTGCCTCAACCGGGACAGGGGGCTACGAGCAGTACTTC.

The DNA for the CDR3 is TGTGCCAGTCTACAGGGGAGTGGGGCCAACGTCCTGACTTTC. It codes for CASLQGSGANVLTF. This chain links TRBV19 with TRBJ2-6, with 7 bases fitting TRBD1. The J segment lost 3 bases and the V segment lost 8 bases, leaving 4 bases of the junction unmatched. Germline CDR1 reads LNHDA; CDR2 reads SQIVND (reference sequence). This CDR3 is 14 amino acids long. Looking up the rest from reference TRBV19 and TRBJ2-6 gives the full variable domain: DGGITQSPKYLFRKEGQNVTLSCEQNLNHDAMYWYRQDPGQGLRLIYYSQIVNDFQKGDIAEGYSVSREKKESFPLTVTSAQKNPTAFYLCASLQGSGANVLTFGAGSRLTVL.

The V and J genes are TRBV28 and TRBJ2-7; the match to TRBD2 covers 7 bases. V gave up 2 bases and J gave up 7 bases; unmatched junction bases: 5. CDR3 length: 13 residues. The V gene's germline CDR1 is MDHEN and CDR2 SYDVKM. The CDR3 region has the DNA TGTGCCAGCAGTTTAGGGGAGGGCTCTGAGCAGTACTTC. Translation gives CASSLGEGSEQYF.

The gene calls are TRBV12-5 and TRBJ2-3; tentatively, D is TRBD1 or TRBD2 (5 bases each). V lost 2 bases and J lost 2, with 8 bases in between. CDR1 LGHNT and CDR2 FRNRAP come from the germline V gene. The CDR3 contains 14 residues. CDR3 region: CASGLSGTTDTQYF. The DNA of the CDR3 is TGTGCTAGTGGTTTGTCTGGGACCACAGATACGCAGTATTTT.

This clone was seen a single time. This rearrangement joins TRBV6-5 to TRBJ1-1; D may be TRBD1 (5 bases). The CDR3 spans 14 residues. V lost 6 bases and J 0 bases, leaving 11 bases between the germline ends. Germline CDR1 MNHEY, CDR2 SVGAGI. Here the CDR3 DNA reads TGTGCCAGCAGACGAGGGGAGGTGAACACTGAAGCTTTCTTT. It specifies CASRRGEVNTEAFF.

Here the CDR3 DNA reads TGTGCCAGCAGTTTCAGGGGGCGTGAAAAACTGTTTTTT. This translates into CASSFRGREKLFF. The V gene is TRBV27, the J gene TRBJ1-4; TRBD1 matches at 8 bases. This CDR3 region has 13 residues. CDR1 is MNHEY, CDR2 SMNVEV, per germline (reference sequence). The junction had 1 base not matched to a gene; V was cut back by 3 bases and J by 7 bases.

V is TRBV10-3 and J is TRBJ1-2, with D possibly matching TRBD1 (5 bases). Germline lookup yields CDR1 ENHRY and CDR2 SYGVKD. V was cut by 10 bases and J by 3 bases, with 21 bases left in between. The CDR3 length is 15 residues. DNA of the CDR3: TGTGCCACCACACTCGGGGGAACGCCCGACTATGGCTACACCTTC. It specifies CATTLGGTPDYGYTF.

This clone has just a few counts. As the CDR3 is not closed by the conserved phenylalanine or tryptophan, this likely results from a read error. Because the CDR3's place on the DNA is in doubt, the DNA is left out and the CDR3 is given as listed by TCRdb. V usage is TRBV6-1 and J usage is TRBJ1-2. With termini counted, the CDR3 has 12 amino acids. Germline loops: CDR1 MNHNS, CDR2 SASEGT. CDR3 loop: CASSEFPYYVLP.

The genes are TRBV28 and TRBJ2-2, with TRBD1 matching over 7 bases. Germline V gene data show CDR1 as MDHEN and CDR2 as SYDVKM. V lost 3 bases to trimming and J lost 3 bases; unmatched junction nucleotides: 4. CDR3 size: 15 residues. The CDR3 is CASSFGDSYTGELFF. CDR3 DNA sequence: TGTGCCAGCAGTTTTGGGGACAGTTACACCGGGGAGCTGTTTTTT.

This chain links TRBV12-5 with TRBJ1-2; D remains ambiguous. The V end lost 0 bases, the J end lost 4 bases, and 15 bases lay between the germline ends. This CDR3 comprises 16 residues. CDR1 is LGHNT and CDR2 is FRNRAP in the germline V gene. Written as DNA, the CDR3 is TGTGCTAGTGGTTTGGTACTGCCTACCGCCATCTATGGCTACACCTTC. It codes for CASGLVLPTAIYGYTF.

V usage is TRBV6-5 and J usage is TRBJ1-5; TRBD1 matches at 8 bases. V shed 5 bases, J shed 3 bases, and the junction held 6 bases outside the gene matches. This CDR3 contains 15 residues. Germline V gene lookup returns CDR1 MNHEY and CDR2 SVGAGI. CDR3 DNA: TGTGCCAGCAGTCGACAGGGGAGTCCCAATCAGCCCCAGCATTTT. Residues: CASSRQGSPNQPQHF.

This clone was seen a handful of times. The rearrangement links TRBV6-5 to TRBJ1-1; D gene unclear. Trimming stripped 0 bases from V and 3 bases from J, with 11 bases between. There are 15 residues in the CDR3. Per the germline V gene, CDR1 is MNHEY and CDR2 is SVGAGI. The CDR3 here is CASSYSGPRDTEAFF. CDR3 nucleotides: TGTGCCAGCAGTTACTCCGGTCCCCGGGACACTGAAGCTTTCTTT.

The V gene is TRBV28, the J gene TRBJ2-2; D may be TRBD1 (6 bases). Trimming took off 5 bases at V and 5 bases at J, with 9 bases between the two ends. Germline V gene lookup returns CDR1 MDHEN and CDR2 SYDVKM. The CDR3 loop spans 13 amino acids. CDR3 in amino acids: CASSGQPTGELFF. The CDR3 DNA follows: TGTGCCAGCAGTGGACAGCCAACCGGGGAGCTGTTTTTT.

The genes are TRBV19 and TRBJ2-5; D call uncertain. Trimming left V 0 bases short and J 4 bases short, with 3 bases between. This CDR3 comprises 12 residues. The germline gives CDR1 LNHDA, CDR2 SQIVND (reference sequence). The CDR3 is CASSIEGETQYF. DNA for the CDR3: TGTGCCAGTAGTATAGAAGGAGAGACCCAGTACTTC.

CDR3 protein: CASSFLGAANQPQHF. The CDR3 DNA is TGTGCCAGCAGTTTTCTCGGCGCTGCTAATCAGCCCCAGCATTTT. This rearrangement joins TRBV27 to TRBJ1-5; D is ambiguous. Germline CDR1 and CDR2: MNHEY and SMNVEV (reference sequence). This CDR3 spans 15 amino acids. Trimming shortened V by 3 bases and J by 4 bases, and 13 bases separated the two germline ends.

This clone has a single count. The V gene is TRBV3-1 (or the pseudogene TRBV3-2), the J gene TRBJ2-7, with 11 bases identical to TRBD2. In germline, CDR1 is LGHDT, CDR2 YNNKEL (reference sequence). This CDR3 region has 15 residues. The ends lost 4 bases at V and 0 bases at J; junction bases unmatched: 2. The CDR3 bases are TGTGCCAGCAGCCGTAGCGGGAGGGCCTCCTACGAGCAGTACTTC. Its translation: CASSRSGRASYEQYF.

The rearrangement links TRBV4-2 to TRBJ1-4; 10 positions match TRBD1. The germline V gene encodes CDR1 LGHNA and CDR2 YNFKEQ. The V gene end was trimmed by 4 bases and the J gene end by 4 bases; junction bases not matched to a gene: 9. The CDR3 has 17 residues. The CDR3 DNA follows: TGTGCCAGCAGCCCCGGGACAGGGGAAGGAGTTAATGAAAAACTGTTTTTT. It yields the protein CASSPGTGEGVNEKLFF.

The table lists this clone with a count of one. The gene calls are TRBV3-1 (or the pseudogene TRBV3-2) and TRBJ1-2, with 8 bases lining up with TRBD1. Germline lookup yields CDR1 LGHDT and CDR2 YNNKEL (reference sequence). The V and J ends lost 2 bases and 6 bases, in that order; junction bases with no gene match: 14. The CDR3 sequence is 17 residues long. CDR3 residues: CASSQQGYRGGPNGYTF. CDR3 sequence (DNA): TGTGCCAGCAGCCAACAGGGGTACAGGGGGGGTCCTAATGGCTACACCTTC.

The rearrangement uses TRBV12-3 or TRBV12-4 and TRBJ1-3; D not certain. The V gene lost 9 bases and the J gene lost 3 bases, with 9 bases spanning the gap. The CDR3 sequence is 12 residues long. The CDR3 DNA reads as TGTGCCAGTAGCCTCGGTGGAAACACCATATATTTT. Its translation: CASSLGGNTIYF.

The chain couples TRBV5-1 to TRBJ1-4; D unclear. V shed 4 bases and J shed 2 bases, with 12 bases lying between them. The CDR3 runs to 15 residues. The germline CDR1 and CDR2 sequences are SGHRS and YFSETQ. The chain's CDR3 is CASSRGSSTNEKLFF. The CDR3 DNA follows: TGCGCCAGCAGCCGAGGGAGCTCTACTAATGAAAAACTGTTTTTT.

In DNA, the CDR3 is TGTGCCAGCAGCTTAGCGACCGGGATGGTCACTGAAGCTTTCTTT. It is translated as CASSLATGMVTEAFF. The rearrangement joins TRBV7-9 to TRBJ1-1; D unclear. V was cut by 0 bases and J by 4 bases, with 12 bases left in between. CDR1 and CDR2 (germline): SEHNR, FQNEAQ (reference sequence). The CDR3 is 15 amino acids.